What follows is one T cell receptor beta chain and its context. This clone was counted once. This clone's antigen is unknown. Base qualities are missing; no much larger clone stands one base away. The study evaluated CTLA-4 blockade (ipilimumab) given together with focal radiation therapy in patients who had chemo-refractory metastatic non-small-cell lung cancer. The data are from a study of radiotherapy plus CTLA-4 blockade in lung cancer (dated by TCRdb to between 2017 and 2018). Background for the entire study: Among the enrolled patients, 18% had an objective response, and 25% to 35% reached disease control.

The library relied on the immunoSEQ multiplex PCR assay. This immuneACCESS table, as held by TCRdb, lists in-frame sequences with V and J called but not all clones. Of the missing ones, under half trace to an unresolved V gene in checked studies; the others have no known cause. The sample table shows 30,000 to 45,000 clones, and roughly two thirds are seen once. The ten largest clones capture approximately 10% of the sample. CDR1 and CDR2 (GTSNPN, SVGIG) derive from the germline V gene (reference sequence). CDR3 length: 14 amino acids, cysteine to phenylalanine. The CDR3 DNA has 42 bases and is translated from base 1. Trimming removed 5 bases from V and 6 bases from J, leaving 19 bases between the germline ends. The study at large found these results: After treatment with radiotherapy and ipilimumab, TCR clones that originated in tumors expanded in peripheral blood. Increased serum interferon-beta after radiation, together with early dynamic changes in blood T cell clones, were reported to be the strongest predictors of response.

The clonotype originates from a human donor with non-small cell lung cancer who had stable disease on radiotherapy plus ipilimumab. The starting material was peripheral blood, obtained from a patient treated with radiotherapy plus ipilimumab. The chain links TRBV30 with TRBJ1-2; a tentative D match to TRBD1 spans 5 bases. The bases read TGTGCCTGGGGGATGGGGCCGGCGGGGGATGGCTACACCTTC. It translates as CAWGMGPAGDGYTF.